These 32 T cell receptor beta chains originate from one sample sequenced in a study of T cells expressing NK-cell markers (dated by TCRdb to between 2020 and 2021). The library came from 5' RACE. Sequencing took place on an Illumina HiSeq 2000. The reads, reprocessed by TCRdb, yield one row per CDR3 protein sequence and no DNA. The table kept for this sample lists a few hundred thousand distinct CDR3 sequences. The biggest ten clones account for roughly 5.2% of the sample. Material for sequencing was blood T cells: a sorted CD56 or NKG2C T cell subset, CD4+ or CD8+ T cells, or bulk PBMC T cells (not recorded which). The source is a man aged 18-69 years in good health.

This rearrangement joins TRBV6-1 to TRBJ1-1; TCRdb's assignment of TRBD1 cannot be checked, as there is no DNA. Germline-derived CDR1 and CDR2 are MNHNS and SASEGT. CDR3 length: 16 residues. CDR3 sequence: CASSVSPGQRYTEAFF.

The chain couples TRBV5-8 to TRBJ2-3; there is no DNA to check the TCRdb D call of TRBD1. Germline V gene data show CDR1 as SGHTS and CDR2 as YDEGEE. The CDR3 has 15 amino acids. The CDR3 region is CASRPEWGAGDTQYF.

J is TRBJ2-2 and V is TRBV7-9; TCRdb designates TRBD1, a call that cannot be tested without DNA. This CDR3 spans 16 amino acids. Germline V gene sequence: CDR1 SEHNR, CDR2 FQNEAQ (reference sequence). CDR3 in amino acids: CASSPWGGSNTGELFF.

V gene TRBV18 combines with J gene TRBJ2-3. The CDR3 contains 14 residues. Per germline, CDR1 KGHSH and CDR2 LQKENI. CDR3 residues: CASSPSHGADTQYF.

Here the CDR3 reads CASSLVGGADTEAFF. The chain combines TRBV7-9 with TRBJ1-1; TCRdb gives TRBD1 as the D gene, but with no DNA this cannot be confirmed. This CDR3 is 15 amino acids long. Germline CDR1 SEHNR, CDR2 FQNEAQ (reference sequence).

The chain uses TRBV27 and TRBJ2-3; lacking DNA, the TRBD2 call made by TCRdb goes unchecked. The CDR3 covers 14 residues. The germline V gene has CDR1 MNHEY and CDR2 SMNVEV (reference sequence). CDR3 loop: CASRTRLVGYTQYF.

The V gene is TRBV15, the J gene TRBJ2-6. The CDR3 length is 16 residues. Germline V gene lookup returns CDR1 LNHNV and CDR2 YYDKDF (reference sequence). This CDR3 is CATSKHKPSGANVLTF.

This sequence joins TRBV5-1 and TRBJ2-5; checking the TCRdb D call of TRBD2 is not possible without DNA. The CDR3 extends over 17 amino acids. Germline V gene lookup returns CDR1 SGHRS and CDR2 YFSETQ. CDR3 region: CASSRPRTSGEQETQYF.

The chain joins TRBV28 to TRBJ1-4; with no DNA, the TCRdb D assignment of TRBD1 cannot be verified. The CDR3 spans 15 residues. Germline CDR1 is MDHEN and CDR2 is SYDVKM. Here the CDR3 reads CASSPGGHFNEKLFF. Supplemented by reference TRBV28 and TRBJ1-4, the full variable domain reads DVKVTQSSRYLVKRTGEKVFLECVQDMDHENMFWYRQDPGLGLRLIYFSYDVKMKEKGDIPEGYSVSREKKERFSLILESASTNQTSMYLCASSPGGHFNEKLFFGSGTQLSVL.

This chain joins TRBV20-1 and TRBJ1-6. The CDR3 runs to 17 residues. CDR1 and CDR2 from the germline V gene are DFQATT and SNEGSKA (reference sequence). CDR3 amino acids: CSAMDGGLSSYNSPLHF.

V and J are TRBV6-1 and TRBJ2-1; the D gene TCRdb calls, TRBD1, cannot be checked with no DNA. Per the germline V gene, CDR1 is MNHNS and CDR2 is SASEGT. This CDR3 is built from 17 residues. CDR3 protein: CASSEGTGGSSYNEQFF.

The rearrangement uses TRBV15 and TRBJ1-2; the D call of TRBD1 rests on TCRdb alone, since no DNA is present to check it. The CDR3 is made up of 14 amino acids. Germline values: CDR1 LNHNV, CDR2 YYDKDF (reference sequence). This chain's CDR3 is CATSRALGGQGYTF. The full variable domain, completed using reference TRBV15 and TRBJ1-2, is DAMVIQNPRYQVTQFGKPVTLSCSQTLNHNVMYWYQQKSSQAPKLLFHYYDKDFNNEADTPDNFQSRRPNTSFCFLDIRSPGLGDTAMYLCATSRALGGQGYTFGSGTRLTVV.

The CDR3 region is CSISGGEDTQYF. The chain uses TRBV29-1 and TRBJ2-3; TCRdb's D gene call, TRBD2, goes unchecked for lack of DNA. Germline V gives CDR1 SQVTM, CDR2 ANQGSEA. This CDR3 has 12 amino acids.

This chain uses TRBV6-1 with TRBJ2-1; the D call of TRBD2 rests on TCRdb alone, since no DNA is present to check it. CDR1 and CDR2 (germline): MNHNS, SASEGT. The CDR3 length is 14 residues. CDR3 residues: CASSEIVSPNEQFF.

The chain carries TRBV19 and TRBJ2-1; TCRdb's D call, TRBD1, is unchecked because there is no DNA. Germline lookup yields CDR1 LNHDA and CDR2 SQIVND (reference sequence). CDR3 length: 17 residues. The CDR3 region is CASNPKGDRVVYNEQFF.

V usage is TRBV7-2 and J usage is TRBJ2-3; lacking DNA, the TRBD2 call made by TCRdb goes unchecked. Germline loops: CDR1 SGHTA, CDR2 FQGNSA. The CDR3 has 13 amino acids. The CDR3 spells CASTLYLIDTQYF.

The V call is TRBV18, the J call TRBJ1-1; as DNA is missing, the TRBD1 call by TCRdb cannot be tested. The CDR3 consists of 14 residues. From germline, CDR1 is KGHSH and CDR2 LQKENI. This CDR3 is CASSLGTAREEAFF.

This chain's CDR3 is CASSHGQTYGYTF. V gene TRBV5-6 combines with J gene TRBJ1-2. Germline CDR1 is SGHDT and CDR2 is YYEEEE. The CDR3 is made up of 13 amino acids.

V usage is TRBV15 and J usage is TRBJ2-7; no DNA is available, so the TRBD1 call from TCRdb remains unchecked. The CDR3 contains 13 residues. CDR1 and CDR2 from the germline V gene are LNHNV and YYDKDF (reference sequence). CDR3 amino acids: CAFRGTVSYEQYF. Drawing the rest from reference TRBV15 and TRBJ2-7, the complete variable domain is DAMVIQNPRYQVTQFGKPVTLSCSQTLNHNVMYWYQQKSSQAPKLLFHYYDKDFNNEADTPDNFQSRRPNTSFCFLDIRSPGLGDTAMYLCAFRGTVSYEQYFGPGTRLTVT.

This rearrangement joins TRBV12-3 or TRBV12-4 to TRBJ2-7; checking the TCRdb D call of TRBD2 is not possible without DNA. The CDR3 length is 15 residues. Here the CDR3 reads CASSFTSGTPYEQYF.

The chain joins TRBV6-1 to TRBJ1-2. The length of the CDR3 is 11 residues. CDR1 is MNHNS and CDR2 is SASEGT in the germline V gene. CDR3 protein: CASRANYGYTF.

J is TRBJ2-3 and V is TRBV28; TCRdb outputs TRBD1, but without DNA this stays unchecked. CDR1 is MDHEN, CDR2 SYDVKM, per germline. CDR3 size: 15 residues. CDR3: CASSLSGQGTYTQYF. Combining the CDR3 with reference TRBV28 and TRBJ2-3 gives the whole variable domain DVKVTQSSRYLVKRTGEKVFLECVQDMDHENMFWYRQDPGLGLRLIYFSYDVKMKEKGDIPEGYSVSREKKERFSLILESASTNQTSMYLCASSLSGQGTYTQYFGPGTRLTVL.

CDR3 protein: CASRSGGADTQYF. The chain uses TRBV5-1 and TRBJ2-3; without DNA, the TCRdb call of TRBD1 cannot be checked. This CDR3 is 13 amino acids long. The germline CDR1 and CDR2 sequences are SGHRS and YFSETQ.

The chain uses TRBV6-5 and TRBJ1-5; TCRdb calls TRBD1, which cannot be checked without DNA. The V gene's germline CDR1 is MNHEY and CDR2 SVGAGI. This CDR3 is built from 15 residues. The CDR3 protein is CASSRGQGAYQPQHF.

This chain uses TRBV2 with TRBJ2-5; TCRdb returns TRBD2, unconfirmable since there is no DNA. Germline values: CDR1 SNHLY, CDR2 FYNNEI. CDR3 length equals 15 residues. CDR3 loop: CASSAGGGARETQYF.

The CDR3 region is CASSLYPHNEQFF. The chain is built from TRBV12-3 or TRBV12-4 and TRBJ2-1; no DNA is available, so the TRBD2 call from TCRdb remains unchecked. The CDR3 is 13 residues long.

The chain joins TRBV29-1 to TRBJ2-1; TCRdb's D gene call, TRBD2, goes unchecked for lack of DNA. Germline values: CDR1 SQVTM, CDR2 ANQGSEA. The CDR3 covers 14 residues. The CDR3 here is CSVAGNLPHNEQFF.

The chain couples TRBV7-9 to TRBJ1-1; TCRdb returns TRBD1, unconfirmable since there is no DNA. From germline, CDR1 is SEHNR and CDR2 FQNEAQ (reference sequence). The CDR3 runs 15 residues. The chain's CDR3 is CASSSLQGRNTEAFF.

V and J are TRBV4-1 and TRBJ2-1; TCRdb designates TRBD1, a call that cannot be tested without DNA. This CDR3 region has 16 residues. Looked up from germline, CDR1 is MGHRA and CDR2 is YSYEKL. The CDR3 sequence: CASSQAGHRGRHEQFF.

The rearrangement links TRBV7-2 to TRBJ2-1; checking the TCRdb D call of TRBD1 is not possible without DNA. The length of the CDR3 is 13 residues. Germline lookup yields CDR1 SGHTA and CDR2 FQGNSA. CDR3: CASSLGGGNEQFF.

The V call is TRBV5-4, the J call TRBJ2-5; TCRdb's assignment of TRBD2 cannot be checked, as there is no DNA. The germline V gene has CDR1 SGHNT and CDR2 YYREEE (reference sequence). This CDR3 comprises 15 residues. The CDR3 loop reads CASSHRGGAQETQYF.

The chain carries TRBV10-3 and TRBJ2-3; TCRdb's D call of TRBD1 is untestable without DNA. This CDR3 has 14 residues. Looked up from germline, CDR1 is ENHRY and CDR2 is SYGVKD. The CDR3 loop reads CAIGLTGGTDTQYF.